This T cell receptor beta chain was identified in a study of tumor-infiltrating lymphocytes in primary liver carcinoma. For each extraction, RNA and DNA were obtained together from around 20-30 mg of unsorted bulk tissue. With respect to this clonotype: At one boundary the junction diverges from the germline segment, which might be a read error.

TCR beta cDNA was made from roughly 450 ng total RNA with a constant-region primer. Slightly modified ARM-PCR served as the procedure for the TCR beta libraries. These libraries came from three rounds of nested multiplex PCR. TCRdb itself ran the multiplex PCR reads through MiXCR, one entry per CDR3 protein. The data show tens of thousands of distinct CDR3 sequences, 60% to 80% seen once. The receptor was isolated from a man aged 35-49 years with primary liver carcinoma and hepatitis B virus infection. The sample comprised tumor-adjacent normal liver tissue.

The CDR3 protein is CASKLNGGSFSYNEQFF. Written as DNA, the CDR3 is TGTGCAAGCAAGTTGAATGGAGGGAGTTTCTCCTACAATGAGCAGTTCTTC. The V call is TRBV6-5, the J call TRBJ2-1; possibly TRBD2 for D (6 bases). The CDR3 is made up of 17 amino acids. CDR1 and CDR2 (germline): MNHEY, SVGAGI.